This T cell receptor (beta chain) was identified in a study of neoadjuvant anti-PD-1 for oral cavity cancer. Overall study context: Non-progressing patients received a fourth nivolumab dose near day 43, then surgery on days 50-56.

The CDR3 is 19 residues long. Germline assignment: CDR1 LGHNA and CDR2 YNFKEQ. Trimming stripped 1 base from V and 2 bases from J, with 22 bases between. In regard to this clone: As yet, its antigen is unknown.

Study findings and constraints: Each response group had just three patients in TCR analyses. Non-responders to neoadjuvant nivolumab had significantly more clonal PBMC T cells than responders.

Repertoires were generated with immunoSEQ multiplex PCR, while TCRdb's copy carries only in-frame clones and drops some. The sample includes 15,000 or so clones, 55% to 80% of them seen just once. The TCR comes from a person aged 35 to 85 with oral cavity squamous cell carcinoma. Here the sequenced sample was PBMCs, taken before nivolumab (anti-PD-1) treatment. The chain has TRBV4-2 and TRBJ2-3; D perhaps matches TRBD2 (5 bases). The CDR3 is CASSQAGNFRSANTDTQYF. In DNA form, the CDR3 reads TGTGCCAGCAGCCAAGCTGGGAATTTTCGTAGCGCTAACACAGATACGCAGTATTTT.